These T cell receptor beta chains were read from a single sample in a study of graft-versus-host responses after intestinal transplantation. Measured with immunoSEQ multiplex PCR; TCRdb has only the in-frame clones, and not every one. This table has some 15,000 clones, 70% to 75% appearing once. Sequencing used ileum tissue, obtained 14 days after transplant. The receptors shown here come from a human patient who received an intestinal transplant, so some T cells may come from the graft donor. CDR3s include the opening cysteine and the closing phenylalanine or tryptophan. Each record gives: V gene, CDR3 length, J gene, D gene, clone size, CDR3 DNA, CDR3 protein. A D gene is named only where the DNA matches it firmly. Some rows have no size entry. The others give once, few or many, or a class for an expanded clone.

TRBV30	11	TRBJ1-2	NA	NA	TGTGCCTGGAGTCTCAGCGGATTCTACACCTTC	CAWSLSGFYTF
TRBV19	17	TRBJ2-5	TRBD1	once	TGTGCCAGTAGTTCTCTCGGGACAGGGCCTCTCGAAGAGACCCAGTACTTC	CASSSLGTGPLEETQYF
TRBV7-9	15	TRBJ2-3	TRBD1	NA	TGTGCCAGCAGCTTAGGACAGGGAACCACAGATACGCAGTATTTT	CASSLGQGTTDTQYF
TRBV6-5	15	TRBJ1-3	NA	NA	TGTGCCAGCACCAGGTCGGGGACATCTGGAAACACCATATATTTT	CASTRSGTSGNTIYF
TRBV13	11	TRBJ2-7	NA	NA	TGTGCCAGCAGGAACCTCTACGAGCAGTACTTC	CASRNLYEQYF
TRBV28	14	TRBJ2-7	NA	NA	TGTGCCAGCAGTTTGACGACAGTAACTTACGAGCAGTACTTC	CASSLTTVTYEQYF
TRBV5-4	12	TRBJ2-7	NA	few	TGTGCCAGCAGCTTCAAGTCCTACGAGCAGTACTTC	CASSFKSYEQYF
TRBV5-6	13	TRBJ1-1	NA	few	TGTGCCAGCAGGACCTCCATGAACACTGAAGCTTTCTTT	CASRTSMNTEAFF
TRBV9	13	TRBJ1-1	NA	NA	TGTGCCAGCAGCGCAGGACACAGCACTGAAGCTTTCTTT	CASSAGHSTEAFF
TRBV14	15	TRBJ2-5	TRBD2	few	TGTGCCAGCAGCCAATCAGGACTAGCGGGGGGGACCCAGTACTTC	CASSQSGLAGGTQYF
TRBV30	14	TRBJ1-2	NA	NA	TGTGCCTGGAGCCTTGGGCCCGAGGTCTATGGCTACACCTTC	CAWSLGPEVYGYTF
TRBV15	15	TRBJ1-2	NA	few	TGTGCCACCAGCCCCGCAAGGGACGGTCCCTATGGCTACACCTTC	CATSPARDGPYGYTF
TRBV19	13	TRBJ2-3	NA	NA	TGTGCCAGCCGGGAGAGGGGCACAGATACGCAGTATTTT	CASRERGTDTQYF
TRBV4-2	17	TRBJ2-5	TRBD1	once	TGTGCCAGCAGCCAAGGTTCAAGACAGGGGGGGGGAGAGACCCAGTACTTC	CASSQGSRQGGGETQYF
TRBV5-1	18	TRBJ2-7	NA	once	TGCGCCAGCAGCTTGTCTGGATACGCCTCGCCTCTCTCCTACGAGCAGTACTTC	CASSLSGYASPLSYEQYF
TRBV5-1	14	TRBJ2-2	TRBD1	once	TGCGCCAGCAGCTACAGGGGGCACACCGGGGAGCTGTTTTTT	CASSYRGHTGELFF
TRBV27	17	TRBJ2-2	TRBD2	once	TGTGCCAGCACCTCAGCGGGAGCCTCTAGGAACACCGGGGAGCTGTTTTTT	CASTSAGASRNTGELFF
TRBV5-1	13	TRBJ2-1	NA	NA	TGCGCCAGCAGCCCCAGGGGGGACAATGAGCAGTTCTTC	CASSPRGDNEQFF
TRBV9	17	TRBJ1-2	TRBD1	NA	TGTGCCAGCAGCACAGACAGGGTGACGTCCTTTCCCTATGGCTACACCTTC	CASSTDRVTSFPYGYTF
TRBV6-6	13	TRBJ2-7	NA	NA	TGTGCCAGCAGTTATGCGCAAGGCTACGAGCAGTACTTC	CASSYAQGYEQYF
TRBV5-1	15	TRBJ2-2	NA	NA	TGCGCCAGCAGCTTGGTCGGACAGCTCACCGGGGAGCTGTTTTTT	CASSLVGQLTGELFF
TRBV7-6	15	TRBJ2-1	TRBD2	NA	TGTGCCAGCAGCTCCTCTAGCGGGGGGCGGAATGAGCAGTTCTTC	CASSSSSGGRNEQFF
TRBV7-3	15	TRBJ2-3	NA	NA	TGTGCCAGCAGCTTAGTCCTTACAGGGCCAGATACGCAGTATTTT	CASSLVLTGPDTQYF
TRBV5-6	12	TRBJ2-2	NA	few	TGTGCCAGCAGCTTGTTGGTCGGGGAGCTGTTTTTT	CASSLLVGELFF
TRBV27	14	TRBJ2-7	TRBD1	once	TGTGCCAGCAGTGGCTCGGACAGGGCTAGGGAGCAGTACTTC	CASSGSDRAREQYF
TRBV7-9	15	TRBJ2-3	NA	NA	TGTGCCAGCAGCTTAGTTGGGAGTGGCACAGATACGCAGTATTTT	CASSLVGSGTDTQYF
TRBV5-6	13	TRBJ2-1	NA	NA	TGTGCCAGCAGCTTGGGGGGGAGCAATGAGCAGTTCTTC	CASSLGGSNEQFF
TRBV28	16	TRBJ2-7	TRBD2	NA	TGTGCCAGCAGTCTATCCGGACTAGCGGGAACCTACGAGCAGTACTTC	CASSLSGLAGTYEQYF
TRBV6-1	15	TRBJ2-7	NA	NA	TGTGCCAGCAGTGAAGTGGAGACTAGCTCCTACGAGCAGTACTTC	CASSEVETSSYEQYF
TRBV19	14	TRBJ2-1	NA	NA	TGTGCCAGTAGTATGGGCCAGCAGGGAGTTGAGCAGTTCTTC	CASSMGQQGVEQFF
TRBV7-3	17	TRBJ2-1	NA	NA	TGTGCCAGCAGCTTAGGGGTAACGCCGAGCTCCTACAATGAGCAGTTCTTC	CASSLGVTPSSYNEQFF
TRBV5-4	18	TRBJ1-2	NA	NA	TGTGCCAGCAGCTTGGGCCGGGGCAGGGGAGTTGGTAACTATGGCTACACCTTC	CASSLGRGRGVGNYGYTF
TRBV19	12	TRBJ1-2	TRBD1	NA	TGTGCCAGCGAGACAGGGGCGAGTGGCTACACCTTC	CASETGASGYTF
TRBV5-1	16	TRBJ2-2	TRBD1	NA	TGCGCCAGCAGCTCCCCGGGACAGGCCAACACCGGGGAGCTGTTTTTT	CASSSPGQANTGELFF
TRBV21-1	19	TRBJ2-7	NA	few	TGTGCCAGCAGCAAAGCGCTTTCAGGACAGCTAACCTTTGGCTACGAGCAGTACTTC	CASSKALSGQLTFGYEQYF
TRBV4-2	19	TRBJ2-1	TRBD2	NA	TGTGCCAGCAGCCAGGGCCTCCCTTCTAGCGGGGGCCCTTACAATGAGCAGTTCTTC	CASSQGLPSSGGPYNEQFF
TRBV6-5	12	TRBJ2-1	NA	NA	TGTGCCAGCAGCTCGAGCGGGAATGAGCAGTTCTTC	CASSSSGNEQFF
TRBV2	15	TRBJ1-2	NA	few	TGTGCCAGCAAGGTCGGGCAGGCGAACTCCTATGGCTACACCTTC	CASKVGQANSYGYTF
TRBV9	15	TRBJ2-7	TRBD2	NA	TGTGCCAGCAGCCCCTCGGGACTAGCGGGGTACGAGCAGTACTTC	CASSPSGLAGYEQYF
TRBV19	13	TRBJ2-7	NA	few	TGTGCCAGTAGTATAATCCATGGGGGCGAGCAGTACTTC	CASSIIHGGEQYF
TRBV4-2	13	TRBJ2-7	TRBD2	NA	TGTGCCAGCAGTCCATGGGGGGGCTACGAGCAGTACTTC	CASSPWGGYEQYF
TRBV13	15	TRBJ2-1	TRBD2	once	TGTGCCAGCAGCTCTAGACTAGCGGGGGCCCTTCTCCAGTTCTTC	CASSSRLAGALLQFF
TRBV7-9	16	TRBJ2-7	TRBD2	few	TGTGCCAGCAGCTTGGGGCCCGCTAGCGGGCAATACGAGCAGTACTTC	CASSLGPASGQYEQYF
TRBV5-1	16	TRBJ2-5	TRBD2	once	TGCGCCAGCAGACCTGATACTAGCGGAGGGGAAGAGACCCAGTACTTC	CASRPDTSGGEETQYF
TRBV14	18	TRBJ1-6	NA	once	TGTGCCAGCAGCCAAGGCAGGGAGAGGGGACCCTATAATTCACCCCTCCACTTT	CASSQGRERGPYNSPLHF
TRBV7-2	18	TRBJ2-4	TRBD2	NA	TGTGCCAGCAGCTTAACACTGGGTGGAAGGACTAGCTCAAACATTCAGTACTTC	CASSLTLGGRTSSNIQYF
TRBV6-5	14	TRBJ1-6	NA	NA	TGTGCCAGCAGTTACCAGGGGCGTAATTCACCCCTCCACTTT	CASSYQGRNSPLHF
TRBV5-8	18	TRBJ1-5	NA	NA	TGTGCCAGCAGCTTCCTACTGGGTTCGTTTACGGTGGATCAGCCCCAGCATTTT	CASSFLLGSFTVDQPQHF
TRBV19	15	TRBJ2-3	NA	few	TGTGCCACCACCCCGGCGGATTTGCCCCACGATACGCAGTATTTT	CATTPADLPHDTQYF
TRBV4-1	17	TRBJ2-2	TRBD2	few	TGCGCCAGCAGCCAAGACTACCGGGAGGGAACTGCCGGGGAGCTGTTTTTT	CASSQDYREGTAGELFF
TRBV5-1	14	TRBJ2-1	TRBD1	NA	TGCGCCAGCAGCTTGTACAGGGGGGAAAATGAGCAGTTCTTC	CASSLYRGENEQFF
TRBV10-3	13	TRBJ2-2	NA	NA	TGTGCCATCAGATCGACACCACCCGGGGAGCTGTTTTTT	CAIRSTPPGELFF
TRBV4-1	16	TRBJ1-3	NA	NA	TGCGCCAGCAGCCAAGTTAAAACCTCCTCTGGAAACACCATATATTTT	CASSQVKTSSGNTIYF
TRBV5-1	15	TRBJ2-7	TRBD1	once	TGCGCCAGCAGCTTTATGTCCGGGACAGCCTACGAGCAGTACTTC	CASSFMSGTAYEQYF
TRBV10-1	13	TRBJ2-1	TRBD1	medium-sized	TGCGCCAGTAAGGGACAGGGGGAAAATGAGCAGTTCTTC	CASKGQGENEQFF